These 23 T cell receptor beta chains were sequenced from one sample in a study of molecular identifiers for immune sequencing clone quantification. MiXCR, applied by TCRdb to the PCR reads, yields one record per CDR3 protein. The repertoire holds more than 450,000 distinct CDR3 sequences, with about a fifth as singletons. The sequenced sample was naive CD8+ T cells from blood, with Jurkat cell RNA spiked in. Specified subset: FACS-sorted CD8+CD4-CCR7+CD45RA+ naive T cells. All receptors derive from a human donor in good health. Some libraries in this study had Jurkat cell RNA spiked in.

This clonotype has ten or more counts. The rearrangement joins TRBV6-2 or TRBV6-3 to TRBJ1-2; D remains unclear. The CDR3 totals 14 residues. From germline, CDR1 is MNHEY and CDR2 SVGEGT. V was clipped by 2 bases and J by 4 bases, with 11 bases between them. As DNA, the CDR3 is TGTGCCAGCAGTTACGTAGGAAGCGGCTATGGCTACACCTTC. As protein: CASSYVGSGYGYTF.

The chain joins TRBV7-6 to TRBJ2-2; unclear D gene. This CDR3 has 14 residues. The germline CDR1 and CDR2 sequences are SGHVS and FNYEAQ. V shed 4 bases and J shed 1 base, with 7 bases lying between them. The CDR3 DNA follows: TGTGCCAGCAGCTCGCTCAAGAACACCGGGGAGCTGTTTTTT. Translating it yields CASSSLKNTGELFF.

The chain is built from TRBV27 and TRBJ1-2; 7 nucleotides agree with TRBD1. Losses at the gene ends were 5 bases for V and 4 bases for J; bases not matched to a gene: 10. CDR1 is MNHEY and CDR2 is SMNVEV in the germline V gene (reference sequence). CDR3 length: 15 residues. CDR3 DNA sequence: TGTGCCAGCAGTCCGGGGACAGTACCTACCTATGGCTACACCTTC. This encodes CASSPGTVPTYGYTF.

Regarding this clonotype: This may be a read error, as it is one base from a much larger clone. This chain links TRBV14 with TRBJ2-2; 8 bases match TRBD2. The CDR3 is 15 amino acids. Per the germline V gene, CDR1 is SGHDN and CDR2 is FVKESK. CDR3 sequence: CTSSIGTRVTGELFF. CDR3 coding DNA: TGTACCAGCAGCATCGGGACTAGAGTCACCGGGGAGCTGTTTTTT.

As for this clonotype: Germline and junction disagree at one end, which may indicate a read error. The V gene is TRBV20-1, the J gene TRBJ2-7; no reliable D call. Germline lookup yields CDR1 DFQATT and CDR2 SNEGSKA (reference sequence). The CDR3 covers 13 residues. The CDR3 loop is CSVRPPSAYEQYF. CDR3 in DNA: TGCAGTGTTAGACCCCCGTCGGCCTACGAGCAGTACTTC.

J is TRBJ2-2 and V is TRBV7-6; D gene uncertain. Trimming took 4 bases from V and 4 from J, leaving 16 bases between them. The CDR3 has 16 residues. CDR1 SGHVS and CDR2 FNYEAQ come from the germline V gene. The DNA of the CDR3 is TGTGCCAGCAGCTATAGTCCAGCTCTCCCCACCGGGGAGCTGTTTTTT. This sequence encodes CASSYSPALPTGELFF. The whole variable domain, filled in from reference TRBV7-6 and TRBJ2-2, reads GAGVSQSPRYKVTKRGQDVALRCDPISGHVSLYWYRQALGQGPEFLTYFNYEAQQDKSGLPNDRFSAERPEGSISTLTIQRTEQRDSAMYRCASSYSPALPTGELFFGEGSRLTVL.

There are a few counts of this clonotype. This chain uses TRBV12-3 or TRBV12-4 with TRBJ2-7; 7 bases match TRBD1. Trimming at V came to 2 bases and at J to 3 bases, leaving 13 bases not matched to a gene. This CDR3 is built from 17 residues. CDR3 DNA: TGTGCCAGCAGTTTATATAGTCGAATGGACAGGAGCTACGAGCAGTACTTC. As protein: CASSLYSRMDRSYEQYF.

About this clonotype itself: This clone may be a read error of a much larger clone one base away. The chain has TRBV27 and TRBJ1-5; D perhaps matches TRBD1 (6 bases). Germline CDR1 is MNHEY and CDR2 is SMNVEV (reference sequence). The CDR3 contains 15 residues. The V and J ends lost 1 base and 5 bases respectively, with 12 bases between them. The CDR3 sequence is CASSLLPGADQPQHF. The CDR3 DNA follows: TGTGCCAGCAGTTTATTGCCAGGGGCAGATCAGCCCCAGCATTTT.

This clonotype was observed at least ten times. The DNA for the CDR3 is TGTGCCAGCAGCGGTGAAGCCCTGAACACCGGGGAGCTGTTTTTT. Translation gives CASSGEALNTGELFF. The V gene is TRBV9, the J gene TRBJ2-2; D uncertain. This CDR3 has 15 amino acids. From germline, CDR1 is SGDLS and CDR2 YYNGEE. V was pared by 3 bases and J by 1 base, with 10 bases between. Filled out from reference TRBV9 and TRBJ2-2, the complete variable domain reads DSGVTQTPKHLITATGQRVTLRCSPRSGDLSVYWYQQSLDQGLQFLIQYYNGEERAKGNILERFSAQQFPDLHSELNLSSLELGDSALYFCASSGEALNTGELFFGEGSRLTVL.

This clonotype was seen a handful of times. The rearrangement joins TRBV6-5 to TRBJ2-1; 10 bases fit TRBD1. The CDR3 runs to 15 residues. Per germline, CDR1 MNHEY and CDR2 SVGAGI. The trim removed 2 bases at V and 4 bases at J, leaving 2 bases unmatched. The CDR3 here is CASSYDRGPYNEQFF. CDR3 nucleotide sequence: TGTGCCAGCAGTTACGACAGGGGGCCTTACAATGAGCAGTTCTTC.

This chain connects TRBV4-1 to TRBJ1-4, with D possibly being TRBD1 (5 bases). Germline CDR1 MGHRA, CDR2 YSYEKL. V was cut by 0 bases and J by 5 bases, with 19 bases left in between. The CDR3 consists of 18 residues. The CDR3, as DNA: TGCGCCAGCAGCCAAGAGGGAGGGACCCGGGCCCCAAATGAAAAACTGTTTTTT. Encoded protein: CASSQEGGTRAPNEKLFF.

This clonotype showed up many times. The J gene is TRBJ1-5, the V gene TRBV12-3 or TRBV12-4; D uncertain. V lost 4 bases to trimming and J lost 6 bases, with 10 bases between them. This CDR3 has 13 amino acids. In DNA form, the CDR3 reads TGTGCCAGCAGTTCCTATGACGGTCAGCCCCAGCATTTT. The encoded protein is CASSSYDGQPQHF.

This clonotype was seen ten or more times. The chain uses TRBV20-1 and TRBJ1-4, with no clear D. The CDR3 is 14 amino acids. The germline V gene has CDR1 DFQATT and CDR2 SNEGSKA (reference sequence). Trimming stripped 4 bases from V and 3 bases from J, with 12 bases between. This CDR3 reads CSATHVQANEKLFF. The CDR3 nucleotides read TGCAGTGCTACCCACGTGCAGGCTAATGAAAAACTGTTTTTT.

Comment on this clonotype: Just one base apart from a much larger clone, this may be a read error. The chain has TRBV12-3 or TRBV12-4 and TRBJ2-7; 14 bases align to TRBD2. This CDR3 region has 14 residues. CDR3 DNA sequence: TGTGCCAGCACCCTAGGACTAGCGGGGGGTGAGCAGCACTTC. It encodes CASTLGLAGGEQHF.

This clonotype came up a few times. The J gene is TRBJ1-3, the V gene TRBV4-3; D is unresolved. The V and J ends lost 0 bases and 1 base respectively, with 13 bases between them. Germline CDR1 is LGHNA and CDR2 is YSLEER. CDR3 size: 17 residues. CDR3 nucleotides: TGCGCCAGCAGCCAAGATCGGGCGCTGGGGTCTGGAAACACCATATATTTT. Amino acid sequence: CASSQDRALGSGNTIYF.

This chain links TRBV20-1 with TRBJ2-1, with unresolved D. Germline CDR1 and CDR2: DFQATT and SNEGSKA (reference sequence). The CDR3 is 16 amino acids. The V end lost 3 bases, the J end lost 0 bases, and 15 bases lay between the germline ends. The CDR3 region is CSARDVAVSSYNEQFF. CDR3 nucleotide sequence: TGCAGTGCTAGGGACGTGGCCGTCAGCTCCTACAATGAGCAGTTCTTC.

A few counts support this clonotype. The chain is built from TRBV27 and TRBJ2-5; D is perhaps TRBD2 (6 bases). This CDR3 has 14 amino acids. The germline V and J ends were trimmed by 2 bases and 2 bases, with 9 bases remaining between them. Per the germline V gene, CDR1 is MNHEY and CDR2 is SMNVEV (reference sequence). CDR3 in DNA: TGTGCCAGCAGTTTACTAGGGAGGCAAGAGACCCAGTACTTC. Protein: CASSLLGRQETQYF.

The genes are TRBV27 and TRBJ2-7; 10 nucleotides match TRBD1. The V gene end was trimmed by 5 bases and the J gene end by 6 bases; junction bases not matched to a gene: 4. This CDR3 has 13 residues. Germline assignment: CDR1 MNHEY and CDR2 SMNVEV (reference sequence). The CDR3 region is CASSPGQGVEQYF. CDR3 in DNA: TGTGCCAGCAGTCCCGGACAGGGGGTCGAGCAGTACTTC.

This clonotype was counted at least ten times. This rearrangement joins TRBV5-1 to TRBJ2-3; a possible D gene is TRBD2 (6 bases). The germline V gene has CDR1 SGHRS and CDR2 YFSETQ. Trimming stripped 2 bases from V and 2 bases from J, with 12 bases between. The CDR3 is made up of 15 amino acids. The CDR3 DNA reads TGCGCCAGCAGCTTTTTCGGGGGAGACACAGATACGCAGTATTTT. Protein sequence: CASSFFGGDTDTQYF.

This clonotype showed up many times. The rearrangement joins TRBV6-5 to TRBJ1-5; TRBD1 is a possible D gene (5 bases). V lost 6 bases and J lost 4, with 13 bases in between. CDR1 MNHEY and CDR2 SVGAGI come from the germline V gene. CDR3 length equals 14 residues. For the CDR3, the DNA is TGTGCCAGCAGACGGCAGGGCCTAAATCAGCCCCAGCATTTT. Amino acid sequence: CASRRQGLNQPQHF.

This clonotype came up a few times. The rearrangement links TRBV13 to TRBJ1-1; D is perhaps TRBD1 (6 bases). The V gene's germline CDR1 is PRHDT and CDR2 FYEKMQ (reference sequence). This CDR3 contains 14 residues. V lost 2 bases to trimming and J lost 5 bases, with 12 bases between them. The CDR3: CASSLMGGQTEAFF. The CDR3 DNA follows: TGTGCCAGCAGCTTAATGGGGGGGCAAACTGAAGCTTTCTTT. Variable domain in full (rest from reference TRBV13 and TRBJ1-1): AAGVIQSPRHLIKEKRETATLKCYPIPRHDTVYWYQQGPGQDPQFLISFYEKMQSDKGSIPDRFSAQQFSDYHSELNMSSLELGDSALYFCASSLMGGQTEAFFGQGTRLTVV.

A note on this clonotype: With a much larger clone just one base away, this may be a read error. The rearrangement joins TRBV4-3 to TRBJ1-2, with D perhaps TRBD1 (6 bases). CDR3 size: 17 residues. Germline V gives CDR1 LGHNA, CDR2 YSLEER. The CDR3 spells CARSQDPTGPSNYGYTF. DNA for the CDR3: TGCGCCCGCAGCCAAGATCCTACAGGGCCGTCTAACTATGGCTACACCTTC.

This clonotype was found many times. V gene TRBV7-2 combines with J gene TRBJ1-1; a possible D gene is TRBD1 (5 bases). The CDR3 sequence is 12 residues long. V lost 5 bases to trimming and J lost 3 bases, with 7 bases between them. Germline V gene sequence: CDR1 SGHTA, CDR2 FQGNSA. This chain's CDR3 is CASSRGYTEAFF. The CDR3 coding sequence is TGTGCCAGCAGCCGGGGGTACACTGAAGCTTTCTTT. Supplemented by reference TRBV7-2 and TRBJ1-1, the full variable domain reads GAGVSQSPSNKVTEKGKDVELRCDPISGHTALYWYRQSLGQGLEFLIYFQGNSAPDKSGLPSDRFSAERTGGSVSTLTIQRTQQEDSAVYLCASSRGYTEAFFGQGTRLTVV.